This record looks at one TCR beta chain sequence and its context. What it binds is not known. One junction end disagrees with the germline gene, perhaps due to a read error. This sample stems from a study of CD8+ T cells in alopecia areata. Whole-study context: Treated patients took oral tofacitinib at 5 to 10 mg twice daily. A 6-month period off drug followed tofacitinib, which lasted 6 to 18 months.

The CDR3 consists of 15 residues. Germline V gene lookup returns CDR1 SGHTA and CDR2 FQGNSA. Study observations and caveats: Resident alphabeta T cells of normal skin are also sequenced in scalp samples. Sharing of TCRs across patients appeared less clear than in mice, possibly for HLA-related reasons.

RNA extraction and reverse transcription yielded cDNA as sequencing template. Produced via immunoSEQ multiplex PCR; TCRdb's table is partial and in-frame only. Of 100,000 to 150,000 clones listed, approximately 53% are singletons. V usage is TRBV7-2 and J usage is TRBJ2-5; 13 bases agree with TRBD2. The material sequenced was CD4+ T cells sorted from blood, taken at week 0. The receptor was derived from a human donor with alopecia areata. The CDR3 loop reads CARSSLAGGAETQYF. The CDR3 region has the DNA TGTGCCCGCAGCTCACTAGCGGGGGGGGCAGAGACCCAGTACTTC.